This TCR beta chain stems from a study of CD8 T cells in Susac syndrome. This clonotype was seen a few times. When the RNA was reverse transcribed, random hexamers were used with an input of 0.5 to 1 ug. The CDR3 of TCR beta was amplified by immunoSEQ multiplex PCR across 54 Vbeta and 13 Jbeta. TCRdb re-analysed the immunoSEQ multiplex PCR reads in MiXCR, keeping a single row per CDR3 protein. The sample yields some 300,000 distinct CDR3 sequences, roughly 85% seen once. The CDR3 contains 16 residues. Trimming took 6 bases from V and 0 from J; bases not matched to a gene: 8. The V gene's germline CDR1 is LNHDA and CDR2 SQIVND (reference sequence).

The clonotype originates from a human donor with multiple sclerosis. The chain links TRBV19 to TRBJ1-5; TRBD1 matches at 7 bases. Sequenced input: CD8+ T cells from PBMCs. The CDR3 region is CASSHRGRNSNQPQHF. The DNA of the CDR3 is TGTGCCAGTAGCCACAGGGGAAGAAATAGCAATCAGCCCCAGCATTTT.